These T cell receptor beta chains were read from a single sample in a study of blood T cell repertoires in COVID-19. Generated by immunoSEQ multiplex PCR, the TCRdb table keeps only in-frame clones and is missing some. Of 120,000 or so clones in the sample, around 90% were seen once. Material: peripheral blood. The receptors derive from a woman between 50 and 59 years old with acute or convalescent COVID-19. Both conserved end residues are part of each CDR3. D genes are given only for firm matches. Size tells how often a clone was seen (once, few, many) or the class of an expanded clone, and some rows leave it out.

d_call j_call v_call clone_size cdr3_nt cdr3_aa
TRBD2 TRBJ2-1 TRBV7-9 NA TGTGCCAGCAGCTGGGGACTAGCGGGTTCCTCCTCCTACAATGAGCAGTTCTTC CASSWGLAGSSSYNEQFF
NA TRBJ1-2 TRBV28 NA TGTGCCAGCAGTTTCCCACAGAGCTATGGCTACACCTTC CASSFPQSYGYTF
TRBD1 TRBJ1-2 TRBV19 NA TGTGCCAGCCATCCGGAAGTACAGGGGATGGATGGCTACACCTTC CASHPEVQGMDGYTF
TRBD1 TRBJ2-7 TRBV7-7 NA TGTGCCAGCAGCCCGGGGACAGGGGGCTTTCTCGAGCAGTACTTC CASSPGTGGFLEQYF
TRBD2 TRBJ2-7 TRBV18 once TGTGCCAGCTCAGTACTAGCGGGAGGGGTACACGAGCAGTACTTC CASSVLAGGVHEQYF
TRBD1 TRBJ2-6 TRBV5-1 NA TGCGCCAGCAGCTTGGTTGCGACAGGGGGCTCTGGGGCCAACGTCCTGACTTTC CASSLVATGGSGANVLTF
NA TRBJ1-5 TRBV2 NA TGTGCCAGCAGTGTTGGACAGCAAAATCAGCCCCAGCATTTT CASSVGQQNQPQHF
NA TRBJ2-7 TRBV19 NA TGTGCCAGTAGTATATCCTCGCCAGGGAGGTCCTACGAGCAGTACTTC CASSISSPGRSYEQYF
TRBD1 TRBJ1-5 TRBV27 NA TGTGCCAGCAGGCGACAGGGAGAGGGCAATCAGCCCCAGCATTTT CASRRQGEGNQPQHF
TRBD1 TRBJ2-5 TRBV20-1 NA TGCAGTGCCACGACAGGGTTAACCCAGTACTTC CSATTGLTQYF
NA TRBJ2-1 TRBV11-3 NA TGTGCCAGCAGCTTGGGGGGGGCTGAGCAGTTCTTC CASSLGGAEQFF
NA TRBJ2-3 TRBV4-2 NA TGTGCCAGCAGCCAAGATTCTGTAAAGGGAGGAAATGTCCCAGATACGCAGTATTTT CASSQDSVKGGNVPDTQYF
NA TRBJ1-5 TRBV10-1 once TGCGCCAGCAGTGAGAGGGGGTTTCAGCCCCAGCATTTT CASSERGFQPQHF
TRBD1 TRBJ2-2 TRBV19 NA TGTGCCAGTAAAGGGACAGGCCTCACCGGGGAGCTGTTTTTT CASKGTGLTGELFF
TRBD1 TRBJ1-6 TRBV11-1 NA TGTGCCAGCAGCCTTATACAGGGGGTTCATTCACCCCTCCACTTT CASSLIQGVHSPLHF
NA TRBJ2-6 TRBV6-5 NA TGTGCCAGCAGTTACCGGTTAACGGGAGGGGCCAACGTCCTGACTTTC CASSYRLTGGANVLTF
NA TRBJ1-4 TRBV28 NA TGTGCCAGCGGAACAGGTGAAAAACTGTTTTTT CASGTGEKLFF
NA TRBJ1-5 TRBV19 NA TGTGCCAGTAGTTCACAGGTGAATCAGCCCCAGCATTTT CASSSQVNQPQHF
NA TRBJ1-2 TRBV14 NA TGTGCCAGCAGCCAAGTGGGGAGAGTGAGCGGCTACACCTTC CASSQVGRVSGYTF
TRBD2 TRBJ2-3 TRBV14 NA TGTGCCAGCAGCCCTCTTGCGCTACGGGACTACACAGATACGCAGTATTTT CASSPLALRDYTDTQYF
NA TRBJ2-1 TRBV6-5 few TGTGCCAGCAGTTACTCGGACAGTAACAATGAGCAGTTCTTC CASSYSDSNNEQFF
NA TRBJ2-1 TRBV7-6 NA TGTGCCAGCGGCCACCGCCGGGACTCCTACAATGAGCAGTTCTTC CASGHRRDSYNEQFF
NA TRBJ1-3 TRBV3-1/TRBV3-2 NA TGTGCCAGCAGCACATTACCTTTTGCTAGCTCTGGAAACACCATATATTTT CASSTLPFASSGNTIYF
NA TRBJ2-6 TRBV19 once TGTGCCAGTGAAATAGGCGGGGTCTCTGGGGCCAACGTCCTGACTTTC CASEIGGVSGANVLTF
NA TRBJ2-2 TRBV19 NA TGTGCCAGTAACCTGGCAGGCCGGAGGACCGGGGAGCTGTTTTTT CASNLAGRRTGELFF
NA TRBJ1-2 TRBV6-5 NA TGTGCCAGCAGTTCCCCCCGGGGGGGCCTGAACTATGGCTACACCTTC CASSSPRGGLNYGYTF
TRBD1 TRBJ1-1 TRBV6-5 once TGTGCCAGCAGTTACCGGGACAGGGGTATTTTTGAAGCTTTCTTT CASSYRDRGIFEAFF
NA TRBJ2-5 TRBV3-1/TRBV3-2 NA TGTGCCAGCAGCCAAAAGGGGGGAGGGGCCCAGTACTTC CASSQKGGGAQYF
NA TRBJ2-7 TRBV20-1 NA TGCAGTGTGACTTTGAGCCACGAGCAGTACTTC CSVTLSHEQYF
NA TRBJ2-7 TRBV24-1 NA TGTGCCACCAGTCCAGCGGGTCGTGCGGAGCAGTACTTC CATSPAGRAEQYF
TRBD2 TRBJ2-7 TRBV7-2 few TGTGCCAGCAGCTTAGCTGCTAGCGGGGGATCCTACGAGCAGTACTTC CASSLAASGGSYEQYF
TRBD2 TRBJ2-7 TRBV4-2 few TGTGCCAGCAGCCGCGGAGATGTAGCGGGAGCCTACGAGCAGTACTTC CASSRGDVAGAYEQYF
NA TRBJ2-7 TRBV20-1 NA TGCAGTGTACTGGCGGAATACGAGCAGTACTTC CSVLAEYEQYF
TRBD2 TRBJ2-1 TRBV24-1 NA TGTGCCACCAGTGACCATCTCGGGGCGGGAGTCTCCTACAATGAGCAGTTCTTC CATSDHLGAGVSYNEQFF
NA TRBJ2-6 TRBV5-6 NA TGTGCCAGCAGCTTAGGGGCTGGGGCCAACGTCCTGACTTTC CASSLGAGANVLTF
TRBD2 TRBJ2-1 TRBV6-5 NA TGTGCCAGCAGCCGACTAGCAGAAGAGCAGTTCTTC CASSRLAEEQFF
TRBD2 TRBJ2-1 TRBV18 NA TGTGCCAGCTCACAGGGACTAGCGGGAGGCCGCAACAATGAGCAGTTCTTC CASSQGLAGGRNNEQFF
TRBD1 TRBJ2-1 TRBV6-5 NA TGTGCCAGCAAAGGGGGGACAGGCCTCCGCAATGAGCAGTTCTTC CASKGGTGLRNEQFF
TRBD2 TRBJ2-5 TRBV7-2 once TGTGCCAGCAGCTTCGGACTAGCGGCCACGCATAGGGAGACCCAGTACTTC CASSFGLAATHRETQYF
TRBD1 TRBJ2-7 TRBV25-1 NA TGTGCCAGCAGTGAATTCGGACAGGGAGCGACCGAGCAGTACTTC CASSEFGQGATEQYF
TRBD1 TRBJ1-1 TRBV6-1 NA TGTGCCAGCAGTGAATACGGGACAGGGGCGAGGGTCGCTTTCTTT CASSEYGTGARVAFF
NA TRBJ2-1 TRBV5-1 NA TGCGCCAGCAGCTTGGCCGTGGGCATTAATGAGCAGTTCTTC CASSLAVGINEQFF
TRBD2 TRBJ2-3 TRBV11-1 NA TGTGCCAGCAGCCCGGGACTAGCGGGCCTGGAATGGCAGTATTTT CASSPGLAGLEWQYF
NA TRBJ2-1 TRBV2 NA TGTGCCAGCAGTGACGAGGGGAGGACCTACAATGAGCAGTTCTTC CASSDEGRTYNEQFF
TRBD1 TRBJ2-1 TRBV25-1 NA TGTGCCAGCGGCGGGACAGGGACCTACAATGAGCAGTTCTTC CASGGTGTYNEQFF
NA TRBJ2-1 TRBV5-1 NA TGCGCCAGCAGCTTGAATAGCGGGACAGGGTTTTATGAGCAGTTCTTC CASSLNSGTGFYEQFF
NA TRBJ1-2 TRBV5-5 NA TGTGCCAGCAGCTTGGGAGGGAACTCCTATGGCTACACCTTC CASSLGGNSYGYTF
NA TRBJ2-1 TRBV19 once TGTGCCAGTAGTATACAGGCCCACACCATCAATGAGCAGTTCTTC CASSIQAHTINEQFF
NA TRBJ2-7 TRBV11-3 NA TGTGCCAGCAGCTTAGTTCGCGTTGGCAGGGTCAGCTCCTACGAGCAGTACTTC CASSLVRVGRVSSYEQYF
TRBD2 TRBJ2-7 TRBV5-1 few TGCGCCAGCAGCTTGGTAGTGCGGGAGCGAGGCCACGAGCAGTACTTC CASSLVVRERGHEQYF
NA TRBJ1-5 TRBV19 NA TGTGCCAGTAGTATAGGCCCTGGGGCCGCGAACAATCAGCCCCAGCATTTT CASSIGPGAANNQPQHF